The 21 T cell receptor beta chains below all came from one sample that was sequenced in a study of blood T cell repertoires in COVID-19. TCRdb's table, derived via immunoSEQ multiplex PCR, lists solely in-frame clones and lacks some. The sample lists a few hundred thousand clones, about 90% occurring once. Sequenced: peripheral blood. These receptors were taken from a middle-aged woman with acute or convalescent COVID-19.

J is TRBJ2-2 and V is TRBV24-1, with D tentatively TRBD1 (5 bases). CDR1 and CDR2 from the germline V gene are KGHDR and SFDVKD. The CDR3 runs to 16 residues. V gave up 1 base and J gave up 0 bases, with 8 bases separating them. The CDR3: CATSDFGRANTGELFF. The DNA of the CDR3 is TGTGCCACCAGTGATTTCGGCAGGGCGAACACCGGGGAGCTGTTTTTT.

This chain uses TRBV24-1 with TRBJ2-2; 8 bases line up with TRBD1. CDR1 and CDR2 (germline): KGHDR, SFDVKD. The CDR3 has 15 amino acids. V shed 4 bases, J shed 6 bases, and the junction held 6 bases outside the gene matches. CDR3 region: CATSDQGTGAGELFF. As DNA, the CDR3 is TGTGCCACCAGTGACCAGGGGACAGGCGCCGGGGAGCTGTTTTTT.

This clone was detected once. This chain joins TRBV18 and TRBJ1-5, with a tentative D call TRBD1 (6 bases). The V end lost 1 base, the J end lost 1 base, and 20 bases lay between the germline ends. Germline V gene sequence: CDR1 KGHSH, CDR2 LQKENI. The CDR3 contains 19 residues. The CDR3 DNA sequence: TGTGCCAGCTCACCACAGGTCGACAGGCTACCTCGAAGCAATCAGCCCCAGCATTTT. Residues: CASSPQVDRLPRSNQPQHF. The whole variable domain, remainder taken from reference TRBV18 and TRBJ1-5, is NAGVMQNPRHLVRRRGQEARLRCSPMKGHSHVYWYRQLPEEGLKFMVYLQKENIIDESGMPKERFSAEFPKEGPSILRIQQVVRGDSAAYFCASSPQVDRLPRSNQPQHFGDGTRLSIL.

The V call is TRBV30, the J call TRBJ1-2; 9 bases match TRBD1. The V gene end was trimmed by 0 bases and the J gene end by 5 bases; junction bases not matched to a gene: 7. The CDR3 has 15 amino acids. CDR1 is GTSNPN, CDR2 SVGIG, per germline (reference sequence). CDR3 sequence reads: CAWSVTDRGNYGYTF. The CDR3 DNA follows: TGTGCCTGGAGTGTTACGGACAGGGGCAATTATGGCTACACCTTC.

This sequence joins TRBV5-1 and TRBJ1-1; the D gene is possibly TRBD1 (6 bases). With 4 bases removed from V and 0 bases from J, the gap between germline ends came to 13 bases. The CDR3 contains 15 residues. Germline V gene lookup returns CDR1 SGHRS and CDR2 YFSETQ. CDR3 residues: CASSPAGTLNTEAFF. DNA of the CDR3: TGCGCCAGCAGCCCCGCCGGGACACTGAACACTGAAGCTTTCTTT.

The genes are TRBV7-9 and TRBJ2-1, with 11 bases that match TRBD2. Germline assignment: CDR1 SEHNR and CDR2 FQNEAQ (reference sequence). The CDR3 runs to 15 residues. V was clipped by 6 bases and J by 3 bases; unmatched bases: 4. The CDR3 bases are TGTGCCAGCAGTAAGCTAGCGGGGGGCTACAATGAGCAGTTCTTC. Protein: CASSKLAGGYNEQFF.

This clone was observed a single time. The V and J genes are TRBV7-8 and TRBJ2-2; D is perhaps TRBD2 (5 bases). Germline V gives CDR1 SGHVS, CDR2 FQNEAQ. V lost 2 bases to trimming and J lost 8 bases, with 12 bases between them. This CDR3 is built from 14 residues. The CDR3 protein is CASSLTERRGELFF. The CDR3 bases are TGTGCCAGCAGCTTAACGGAAAGGAGGGGGGAGCTGTTTTTT.

The chain recombines TRBV19 with TRBJ1-1; possible D gene TRBD1, 6 bases. The CDR3 covers 14 residues. In germline, CDR1 is LNHDA, CDR2 SQIVND (reference sequence). V lost 4 bases, J lost 1 base, and 10 bases lay in between. CDR3 nucleotides: TGTGCCAGTAGTACCGGGACACGGAACACTGAAGCTTTCTTT. Encoded protein: CASSTGTRNTEAFF.

The chain employs TRBV6-5 and TRBJ2-4; D unclear. V shed 0 bases and J shed 0 bases, with 6 bases lying between them. The germline V gene has CDR1 MNHEY and CDR2 SVGAGI. The CDR3 has 15 amino acids. CDR3 loop: CASSYSQKAKNIQYF. Here the CDR3 DNA reads TGTGCCAGCAGTTACTCCCAGAAAGCCAAAAACATTCAGTACTTC.

CDR3 residues: CATKGRGTEAFF. In nucleotides, the CDR3 is TGTGCCACCAAAGGAAGGGGGACTGAAGCTTTCTTT. The gene calls are TRBV19 and TRBJ1-1, with D tentatively TRBD1 (6 bases). Germline V gene sequence: CDR1 LNHDA, CDR2 SQIVND (reference sequence). Trimming took 10 bases from V and 5 from J, leaving 14 bases between them. The CDR3 runs to 12 residues.

CDR3 in amino acids: CASSQEGVRQRGGLGDTQYF. The CDR3 coding sequence is TGTGCCAGCAGCCAAGAGGGAGTCCGCCAGCGGGGGGGCCTGGGAGATACGCAGTATTTT. The chain links TRBV3-1 (or the pseudogene TRBV3-2) to TRBJ2-3; TRBD2 agrees at 10 bases. Germline values: CDR1 LGHDT, CDR2 YNNKEL (reference sequence). V trimming: 0 bases; J trimming: 5 bases; junction bases outside the gene matches: 17. The CDR3 extends over 20 amino acids.

This clone has only one observation. The chain joins TRBV7-8 to TRBJ1-5; D is ambiguous. The germline CDR1 and CDR2 sequences are SGHVS and FQNEAQ. V was shortened by 5 bases and J by 0 bases, with 11 bases between the two germline ends. The CDR3 totals 15 residues. This chain's CDR3 is CASSPSGNSNQPQHF. The CDR3, as DNA: TGTGCCAGCAGCCCCTCGGGGAATAGCAATCAGCCCCAGCATTTT.

V and J are TRBV30 and TRBJ1-1; 7 bases line up with TRBD1. This CDR3 contains 16 residues. Germline V gene data show CDR1 as GTSNPN and CDR2 as SVGIG (reference sequence). The junction had 14 bases not matched to a gene; V was cut back by 3 bases and J by 4 bases. The CDR3 region has the DNA TGTGCCTGGAGATGGAACCCTACGACAGGGCGCACTGAAGCTTTCTTT. Protein sequence: CAWRWNPTTGRTEAFF.

The V call is TRBV6-5, the J call TRBJ2-1; TRBD2 aligns across 7 bases. The CDR3 covers 15 residues. V lost 4 bases, J lost 1 base, and 4 bases stayed unmatched. From germline, CDR1 is MNHEY and CDR2 SVGAGI. The CDR3 DNA sequence: TGTGCCAGCAGTTTCCGCGGGGGTTCCTACAATGAGCAGTTCTTC. Translated: CASSFRGGSYNEQFF.

This chain connects TRBV10-2 to TRBJ1-1; 8 bases are a match to TRBD1. Germline CDR1 is WSHSY and CDR2 is SAAADI. After removal of 2 bases from V and 0 bases from J, the junction contained 5 bases not matched to a gene. CDR3 length: 16 amino acids. CDR3 DNA sequence: TGCGCCAGCAGTGAGAGGACAGGGACCATGAACACTGAAGCTTTCTTT. Protein sequence: CASSERTGTMNTEAFF.

The chain joins TRBV12-2 to TRBJ2-7; the table's D gene call, TRBD1, was not cross checked with the DNA. TRBV12-2 is marked as a pseudogene. The CDR3 is made up of 16 amino acids. The CDR3 is CASRVTCNRGAYEQYV. The DNA for the CDR3 is TGTGCAAGTCGCGTCACTTGTAACAGGGGGGCCTACGAGCAGTACGTC.

V and J are TRBV2 and TRBJ1-6; D is undetermined. The CDR3 spans 15 residues. Germline assignment: CDR1 SNHLY and CDR2 FYNNEI. The V gene lost 0 bases and the J gene lost 5 bases, with 8 bases spanning the gap. The CDR3 DNA reads as TGTGCCAGCAGTGAAGCGCGCACAGATAATTCACCCCTCCACTTT. Translation: CASSEARTDNSPLHF.

The chain couples TRBV7-8 to TRBJ2-2; D is possibly TRBD1 (6 bases). The CDR3 sequence is 14 residues long. Germline V lookup: CDR1 SGHVS, CDR2 FQNEAQ. Trimming stripped 4 bases from V and 1 base from J, with 7 bases between. CDR3 residues: CASSSQGNTGELFF. CDR3 bases: TGTGCCAGCAGCTCACAGGGGAACACCGGGGAGCTGTTTTTT.

The chain uses TRBV5-6 and TRBJ2-5; unclear D gene. Trimming shortened V by 1 base and J by 2 bases, and 6 bases separated the two germline ends. Per the germline V gene, CDR1 is SGHDT and CDR2 is YYEEEE. CDR3 length: 13 amino acids. CDR3: CASSLFNQETQYF. CDR3 nucleotides: TGTGCCAGCAGCTTGTTTAATCAAGAGACCCAGTACTTC.

V is TRBV30 and J is TRBJ2-1; 9 bases map to TRBD2. This CDR3 is built from 16 residues. The germline V gene encodes CDR1 GTSNPN and CDR2 SVGIG (reference sequence). The ends lost 1 base at V and 8 bases at J; junction bases unmatched: 12. This CDR3 is CAWSALSGGPRDEQFF. The CDR3 DNA reads as TGTGCCTGGAGTGCCCTTAGCGGGGGCCCGCGGGATGAGCAGTTCTTC. Together with reference TRBV30 and TRBJ2-1, the CDR3 gives the full variable domain: SQTIHQWPATLVQPVGSPLSLECTVEGTSNPNLYWYRQAAGRGLQLLFYSVGIGQISSEVPQNLSASRPQDRQFILSSKKLLLSDSGFYLCAWSALSGGPRDEQFFGPGTRLTVL.

The chain links TRBV7-3 to TRBJ1-1; D perhaps matches TRBD1 (6 bases). CDR3 length: 18 amino acids. Per germline, CDR1 SGHTA and CDR2 FQGTGA. V was shortened by 3 bases and J by 1 base, with 21 bases between the two germline ends. The CDR3 DNA sequence: TGTGCCAGCAGCTTGGGGCCCGGGACAAAGAGTGAGAACACTGAAGCTTTCTTT. The encoded protein is CASSLGPGTKSENTEAFF.